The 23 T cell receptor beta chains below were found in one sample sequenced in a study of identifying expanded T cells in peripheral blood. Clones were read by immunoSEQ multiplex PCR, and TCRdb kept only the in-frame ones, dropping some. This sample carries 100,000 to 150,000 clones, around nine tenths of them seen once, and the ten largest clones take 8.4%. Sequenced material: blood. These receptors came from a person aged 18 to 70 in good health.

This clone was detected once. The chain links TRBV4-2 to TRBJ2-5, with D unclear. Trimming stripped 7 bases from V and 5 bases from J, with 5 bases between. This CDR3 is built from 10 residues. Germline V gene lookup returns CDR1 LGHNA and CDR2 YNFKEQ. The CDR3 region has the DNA TGTGCCAGCATTTATGAGACCCAGTACTTC. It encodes CASIYETQYF.

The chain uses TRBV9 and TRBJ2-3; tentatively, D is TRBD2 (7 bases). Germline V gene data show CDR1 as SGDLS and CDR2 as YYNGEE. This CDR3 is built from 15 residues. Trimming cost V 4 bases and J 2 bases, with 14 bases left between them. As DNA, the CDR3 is TGTGCCAGCAGCCCAGGGGACTATCTCACAGATACGCAGTATTTT. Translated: CASSPGDYLTDTQYF.

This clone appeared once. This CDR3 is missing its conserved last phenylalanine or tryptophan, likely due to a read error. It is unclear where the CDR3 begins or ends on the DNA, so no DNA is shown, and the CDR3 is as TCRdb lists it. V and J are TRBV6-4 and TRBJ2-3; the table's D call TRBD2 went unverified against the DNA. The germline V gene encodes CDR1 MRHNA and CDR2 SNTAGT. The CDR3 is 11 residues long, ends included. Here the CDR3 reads CASSDWSGGAS.

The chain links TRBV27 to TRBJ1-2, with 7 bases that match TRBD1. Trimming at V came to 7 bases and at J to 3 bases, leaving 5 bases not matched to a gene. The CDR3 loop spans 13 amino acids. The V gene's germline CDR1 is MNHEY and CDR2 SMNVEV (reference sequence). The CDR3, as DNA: TGTGCCAGCACGACACAGGGGTACTATGGCTACACCTTC. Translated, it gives CASTTQGYYGYTF.

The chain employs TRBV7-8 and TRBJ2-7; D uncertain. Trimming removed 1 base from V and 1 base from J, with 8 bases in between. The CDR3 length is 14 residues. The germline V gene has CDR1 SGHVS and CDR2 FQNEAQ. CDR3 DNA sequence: TGTGCCAGCAGCTTAGTTCAACTTTCCTACGAGCAGTACTTC. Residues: CASSLVQLSYEQYF.

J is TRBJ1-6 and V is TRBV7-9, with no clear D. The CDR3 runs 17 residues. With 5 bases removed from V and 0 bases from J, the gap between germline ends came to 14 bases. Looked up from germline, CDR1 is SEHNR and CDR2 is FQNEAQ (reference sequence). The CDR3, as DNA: TGTGCCAGCAGCCAAGTACCGAGGAGCTCCTATAATTCACCCCTCCACTTT. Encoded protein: CASSQVPRSSYNSPLHF. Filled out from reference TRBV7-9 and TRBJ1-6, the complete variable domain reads DTGVSQNPRHKITKRGQNVTFRCDPISEHNRLYWYRQTLGQGPEFLTYFQNEAQLEKSRLLSDRFSAERPKGSFSTLEIQRTEQGDSAMYLCASSQVPRSSYNSPLHFGNGTRLTVT.

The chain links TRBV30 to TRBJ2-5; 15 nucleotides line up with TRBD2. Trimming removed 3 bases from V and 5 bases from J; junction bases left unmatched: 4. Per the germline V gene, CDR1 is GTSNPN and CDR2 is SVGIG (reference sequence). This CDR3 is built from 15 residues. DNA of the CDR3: TGTGCCTGGAGCGCAGGACTAGCGGGGGGGGAGACCCAGTACTTC. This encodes CAWSAGLAGGETQYF.

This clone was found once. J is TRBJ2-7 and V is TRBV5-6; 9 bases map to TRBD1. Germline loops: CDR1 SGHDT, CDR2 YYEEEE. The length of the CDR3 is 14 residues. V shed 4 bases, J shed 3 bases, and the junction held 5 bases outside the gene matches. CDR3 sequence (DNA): TGTGCCAGCAGCCCGGGACAGGGTGTCTACGAGCAGTACTTC. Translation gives CASSPGQGVYEQYF.

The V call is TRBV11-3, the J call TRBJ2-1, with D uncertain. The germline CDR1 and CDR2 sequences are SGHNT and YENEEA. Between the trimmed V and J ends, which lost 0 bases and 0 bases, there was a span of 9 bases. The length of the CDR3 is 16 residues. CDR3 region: CASSLDLSSSYNEQFF. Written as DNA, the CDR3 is TGTGCCAGCAGCTTAGACCTTTCCAGCTCCTACAATGAGCAGTTCTTC.

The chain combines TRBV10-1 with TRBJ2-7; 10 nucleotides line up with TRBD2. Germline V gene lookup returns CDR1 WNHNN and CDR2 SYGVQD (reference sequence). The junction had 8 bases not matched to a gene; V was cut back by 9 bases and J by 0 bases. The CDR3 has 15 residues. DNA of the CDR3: TGCGCCAGTCCGGGACTAGCGAGCCCCTCCTACGAGCAGTACTTC. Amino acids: CASPGLASPSYEQYF.

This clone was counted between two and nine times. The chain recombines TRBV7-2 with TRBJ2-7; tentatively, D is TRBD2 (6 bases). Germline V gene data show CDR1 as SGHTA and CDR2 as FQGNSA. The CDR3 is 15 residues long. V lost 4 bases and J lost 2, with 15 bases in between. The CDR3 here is CASSSGFGGTYEQYF. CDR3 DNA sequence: TGTGCCAGCAGCTCAGGTTTCGGCGGGACCTACGAGCAGTACTTC.

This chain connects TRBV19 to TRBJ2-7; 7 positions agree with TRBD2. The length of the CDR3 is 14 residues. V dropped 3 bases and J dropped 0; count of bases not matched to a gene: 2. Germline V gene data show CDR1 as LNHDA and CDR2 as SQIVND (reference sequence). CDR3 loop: CASSMWTSSYEQYF. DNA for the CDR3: TGTGCCAGTAGTATGTGGACTAGCTCCTACGAGCAGTACTTC.

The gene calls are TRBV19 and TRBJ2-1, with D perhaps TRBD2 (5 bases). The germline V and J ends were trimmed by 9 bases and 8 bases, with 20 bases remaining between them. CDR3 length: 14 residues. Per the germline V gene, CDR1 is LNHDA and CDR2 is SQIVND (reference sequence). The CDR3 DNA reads TGTGCCAGCAGTTTTGGGAGTTTCCCGGATGAGCAGTTCTTC. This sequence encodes CASSFGSFPDEQFF.

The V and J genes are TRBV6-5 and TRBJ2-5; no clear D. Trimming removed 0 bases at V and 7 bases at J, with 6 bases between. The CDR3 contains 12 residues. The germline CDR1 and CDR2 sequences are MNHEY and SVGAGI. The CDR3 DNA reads TGTGCCAGCAGTTACTCGGATGGGACCCAGTACTTC. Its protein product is CASSYSDGTQYF.

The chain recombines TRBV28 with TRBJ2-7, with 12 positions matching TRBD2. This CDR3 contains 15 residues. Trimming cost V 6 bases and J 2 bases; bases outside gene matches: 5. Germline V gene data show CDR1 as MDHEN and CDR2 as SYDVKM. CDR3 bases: TGTGCCAGCAGGGGGACTAGCGGGCCTACCTACGAGCAGTACTTC. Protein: CASRGTSGPTYEQYF.

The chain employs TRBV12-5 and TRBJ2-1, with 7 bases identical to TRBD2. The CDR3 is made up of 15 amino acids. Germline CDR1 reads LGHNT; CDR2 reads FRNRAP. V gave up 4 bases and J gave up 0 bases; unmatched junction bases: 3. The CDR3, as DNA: TGTGCTAGTGGTTGGGGCGGGAGCTCCTACAATGAGCAGTTCTTC. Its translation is CASGWGGSSYNEQFF.

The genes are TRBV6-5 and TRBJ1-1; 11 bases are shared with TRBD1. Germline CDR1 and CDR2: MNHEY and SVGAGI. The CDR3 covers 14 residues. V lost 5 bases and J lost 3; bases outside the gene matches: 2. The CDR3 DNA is TGTGCCAGCAGTCGGGACAGGGGGGACACTGAAGCTTTCTTT. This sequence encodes CASSRDRGDTEAFF.

The CDR3 here is CASSESIGTSGNIQYF. The CDR3 nucleotides are TGTGCCAGCAGTGAAAGTATAGGGACTAGCGGAAACATTCAGTACTTC. This chain uses TRBV6-1 with TRBJ2-4, with 11 bases lining up with TRBD2. The CDR3 contains 16 residues. Looked up from germline, CDR1 is MNHNS and CDR2 is SASEGT. V shed 2 bases and J 6 bases; nucleotides not matched to a gene: 6.

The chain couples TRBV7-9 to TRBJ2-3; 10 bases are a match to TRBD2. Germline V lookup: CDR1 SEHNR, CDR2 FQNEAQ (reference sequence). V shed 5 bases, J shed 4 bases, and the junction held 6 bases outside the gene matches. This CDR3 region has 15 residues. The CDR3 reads CASSPPSGRADTQYF. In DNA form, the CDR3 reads TGTGCCAGCAGCCCCCCTAGCGGGAGAGCAGATACGCAGTATTTT.

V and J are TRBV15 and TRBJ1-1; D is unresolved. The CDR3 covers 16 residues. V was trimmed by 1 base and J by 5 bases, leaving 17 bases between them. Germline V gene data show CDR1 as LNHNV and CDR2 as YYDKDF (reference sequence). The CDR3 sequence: CATSRGSDAEGTEAFF. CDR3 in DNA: TGTGCCACCAGCAGAGGAAGCGACGCCGAAGGGACTGAAGCTTTCTTT.

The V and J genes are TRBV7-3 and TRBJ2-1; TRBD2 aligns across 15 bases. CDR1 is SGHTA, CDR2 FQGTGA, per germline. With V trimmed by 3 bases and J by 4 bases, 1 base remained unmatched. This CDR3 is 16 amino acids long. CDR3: CASSLGTSGGYNEQFF. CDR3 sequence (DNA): TGTGCCAGCAGCTTGGGGACTAGCGGGGGGTACAATGAGCAGTTCTTC.

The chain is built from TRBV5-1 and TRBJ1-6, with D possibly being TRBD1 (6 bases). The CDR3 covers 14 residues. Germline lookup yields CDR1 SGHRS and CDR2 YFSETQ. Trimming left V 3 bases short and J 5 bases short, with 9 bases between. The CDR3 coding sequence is TGCGCCAGCAGCTACCAGGGGAATAATTCACCCCTCCACTTT. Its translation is CASSYQGNNSPLHF.

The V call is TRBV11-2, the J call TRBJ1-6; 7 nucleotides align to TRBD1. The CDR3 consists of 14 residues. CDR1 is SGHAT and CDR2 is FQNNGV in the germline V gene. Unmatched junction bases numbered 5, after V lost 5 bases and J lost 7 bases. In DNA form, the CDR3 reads TGTGCCAGCAGCCCCCAGGGGGGAAATTCACCCCTCCACTTT. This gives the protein CASSPQGGNSPLHF.